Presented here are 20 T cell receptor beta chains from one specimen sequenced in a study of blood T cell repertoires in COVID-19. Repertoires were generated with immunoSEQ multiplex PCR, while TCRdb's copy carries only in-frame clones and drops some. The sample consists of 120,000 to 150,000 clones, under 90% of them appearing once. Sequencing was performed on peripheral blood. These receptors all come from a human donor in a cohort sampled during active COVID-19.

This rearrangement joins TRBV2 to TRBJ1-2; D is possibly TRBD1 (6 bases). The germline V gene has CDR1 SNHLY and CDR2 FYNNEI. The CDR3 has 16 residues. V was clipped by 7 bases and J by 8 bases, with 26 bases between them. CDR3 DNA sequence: TGTGCCAGCAAGGAGCAGGGGCCCTTCCTAACTAAAGGCTACACCTTC. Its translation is CASKEQGPFLTKGYTF.

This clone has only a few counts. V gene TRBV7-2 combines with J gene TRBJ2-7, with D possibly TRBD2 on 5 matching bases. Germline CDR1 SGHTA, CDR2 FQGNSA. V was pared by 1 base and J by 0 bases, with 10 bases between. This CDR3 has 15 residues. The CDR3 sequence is CASSLVETTSYEQYF. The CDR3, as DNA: TGTGCCAGCAGCTTAGTTGAGACTACCTCCTACGAGCAGTACTTC.

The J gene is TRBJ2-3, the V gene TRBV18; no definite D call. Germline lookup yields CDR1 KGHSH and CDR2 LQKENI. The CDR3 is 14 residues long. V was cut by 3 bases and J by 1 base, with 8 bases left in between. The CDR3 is CASSPLLGTDTQYF. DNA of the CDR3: TGTGCCAGCTCACCCCTTCTCGGCACAGATACGCAGTATTTT.

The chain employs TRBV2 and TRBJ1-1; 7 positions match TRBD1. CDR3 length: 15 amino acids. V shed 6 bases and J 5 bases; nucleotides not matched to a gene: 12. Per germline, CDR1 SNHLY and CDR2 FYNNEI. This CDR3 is CASRESTGAGTEAFF. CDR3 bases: TGTGCCAGCAGAGAGAGTACAGGGGCAGGGACTGAAGCTTTCTTT.

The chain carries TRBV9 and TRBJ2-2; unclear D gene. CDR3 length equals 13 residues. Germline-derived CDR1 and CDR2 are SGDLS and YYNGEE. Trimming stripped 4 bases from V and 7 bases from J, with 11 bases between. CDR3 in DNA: TGTGCCAGCAGCATCGACACGGTCGGGGAGCTGTTTTTT. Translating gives CASSIDTVGELFF.

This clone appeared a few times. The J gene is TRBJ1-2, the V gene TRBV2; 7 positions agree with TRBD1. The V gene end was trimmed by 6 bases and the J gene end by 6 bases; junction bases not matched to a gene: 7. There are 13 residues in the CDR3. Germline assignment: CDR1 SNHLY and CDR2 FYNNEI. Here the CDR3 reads CASRPGQVHGYTF. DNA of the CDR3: TGTGCCAGCAGACCTGGACAGGTCCATGGCTACACCTTC. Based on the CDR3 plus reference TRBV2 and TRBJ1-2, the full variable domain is EPEVTQTPSHQVTQMGQEVILRCVPISNHLYFYWYRQILGQKVEFLVSFYNNEISEKSEIFDDQFSVERPDGSNFTLKIRSTKLEDSAMYFCASRPGQVHGYTFGSGTRLTVV.

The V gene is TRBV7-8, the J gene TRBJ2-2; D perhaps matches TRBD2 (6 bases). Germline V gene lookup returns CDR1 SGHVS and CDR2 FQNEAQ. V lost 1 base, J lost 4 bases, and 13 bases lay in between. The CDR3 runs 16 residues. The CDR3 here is CASSLVPGLITGELFF. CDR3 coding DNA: TGTGCCAGCAGCTTAGTCCCTGGACTAATCACCGGGGAGCTGTTTTTT. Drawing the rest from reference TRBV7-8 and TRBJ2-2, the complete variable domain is GAGVSQSPRYKVAKRGQDVALRCDPISGHVSLFWYQQALGQGPEFLTYFQNEAQLDKSGLPSDRFFAERPEGSVSTLKIQRTQQEDSAVYLCASSLVPGLITGELFFGEGSRLTVL.

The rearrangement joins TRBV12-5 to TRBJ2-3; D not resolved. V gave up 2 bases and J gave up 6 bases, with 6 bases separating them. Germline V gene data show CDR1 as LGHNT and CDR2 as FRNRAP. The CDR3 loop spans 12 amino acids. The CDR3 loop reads CASGLFLDTQYF. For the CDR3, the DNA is TGTGCTAGTGGTTTGTTCTTGGATACGCAGTATTTT. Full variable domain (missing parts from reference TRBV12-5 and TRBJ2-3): DARVTQTPRHKVTEMGQEVTMRCQPILGHNTVFWYRQTMMQGLELLAYFRNRAPLDDSGMPKDRFSAEMPDATLATLKIQPSEPRDSAVYFCASGLFLDTQYFGPGTRLTVL.

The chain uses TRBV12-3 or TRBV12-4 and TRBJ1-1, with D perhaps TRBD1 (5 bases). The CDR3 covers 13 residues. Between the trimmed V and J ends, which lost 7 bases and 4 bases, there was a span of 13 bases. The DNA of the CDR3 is TGTGCCAGCATTGTCGGGGGAGGCACTGAAGCTTTCTTT. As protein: CASIVGGGTEAFF.

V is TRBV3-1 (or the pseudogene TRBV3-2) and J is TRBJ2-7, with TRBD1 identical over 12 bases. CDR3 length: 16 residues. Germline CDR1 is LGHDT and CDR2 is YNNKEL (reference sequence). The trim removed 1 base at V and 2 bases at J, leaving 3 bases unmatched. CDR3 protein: CASSQGRDRGPYEQYF. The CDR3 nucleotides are TGTGCCAGCAGCCAAGGGAGGGACAGGGGGCCCTACGAGCAGTACTTC.

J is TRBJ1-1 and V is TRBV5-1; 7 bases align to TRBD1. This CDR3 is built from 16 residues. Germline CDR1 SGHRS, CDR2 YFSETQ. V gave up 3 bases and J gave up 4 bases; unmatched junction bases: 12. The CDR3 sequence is CASSSGQAIRFTEAFF. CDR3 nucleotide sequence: TGCGCCAGCAGCTCAGGACAGGCGATTAGATTCACTGAAGCTTTCTTT.

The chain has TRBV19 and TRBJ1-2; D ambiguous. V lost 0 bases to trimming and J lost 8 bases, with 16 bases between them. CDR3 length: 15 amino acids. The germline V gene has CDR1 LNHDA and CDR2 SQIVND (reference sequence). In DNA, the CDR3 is TGTGCCAGTAGTATAGATCGGGTCTCACCTCAAGGCTACACCTTC. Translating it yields CASSIDRVSPQGYTF.

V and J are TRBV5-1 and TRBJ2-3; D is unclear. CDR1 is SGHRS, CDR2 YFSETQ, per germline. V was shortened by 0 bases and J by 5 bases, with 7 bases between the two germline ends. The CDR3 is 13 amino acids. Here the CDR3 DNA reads TGCGCCAGCAGCTTGGAAGCCCGAGATACGCAGTATTTT. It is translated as CASSLEARDTQYF.

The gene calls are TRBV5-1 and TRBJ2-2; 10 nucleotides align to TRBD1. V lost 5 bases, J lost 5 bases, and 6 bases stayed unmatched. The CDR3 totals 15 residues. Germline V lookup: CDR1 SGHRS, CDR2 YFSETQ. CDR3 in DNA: TGCGCCAGCAGGGCCGGGACAGGGGCTACCGGGGAGCTGTTTTTT. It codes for CASRAGTGATGELFF.

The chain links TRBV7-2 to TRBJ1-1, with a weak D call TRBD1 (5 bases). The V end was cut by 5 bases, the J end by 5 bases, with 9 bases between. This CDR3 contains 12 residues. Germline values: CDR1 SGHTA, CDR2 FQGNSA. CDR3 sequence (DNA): TGTGCCAGCAGCATCGGGGGGACTGAAGCTTTCTTT. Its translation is CASSIGGTEAFF.

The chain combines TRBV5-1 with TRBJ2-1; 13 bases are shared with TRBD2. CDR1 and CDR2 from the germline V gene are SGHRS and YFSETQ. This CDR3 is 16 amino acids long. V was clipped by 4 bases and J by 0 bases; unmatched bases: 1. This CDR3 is CASSRTSGGSYNEQFF. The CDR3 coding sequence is TGCGCCAGCAGCAGGACTAGCGGGGGCTCCTACAATGAGCAGTTCTTC. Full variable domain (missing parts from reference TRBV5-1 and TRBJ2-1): KAGVTQTPRYLIKTRGQQVTLSCSPISGHRSVSWYQQTPGQGLQFLFEYFSETQRNKGNFPGRFSGRQFSNSRSEMNVSTLELGDSALYLCASSRTSGGSYNEQFFGPGTRLTVL.

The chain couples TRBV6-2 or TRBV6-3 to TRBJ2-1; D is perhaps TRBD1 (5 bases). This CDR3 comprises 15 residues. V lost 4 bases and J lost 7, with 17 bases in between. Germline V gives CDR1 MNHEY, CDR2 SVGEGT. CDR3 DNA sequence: TGTGCCAGCAGTTTCACGGCAGGGTTTTTAAATGAGCAGTTCTTC. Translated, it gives CASSFTAGFLNEQFF.

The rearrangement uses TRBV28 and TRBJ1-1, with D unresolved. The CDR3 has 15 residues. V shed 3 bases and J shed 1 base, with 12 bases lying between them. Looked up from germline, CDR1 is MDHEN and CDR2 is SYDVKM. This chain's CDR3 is CASSLTRERNTEAFF. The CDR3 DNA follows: TGTGCCAGCAGTTTGACCCGGGAAAGGAACACTGAAGCTTTCTTT.

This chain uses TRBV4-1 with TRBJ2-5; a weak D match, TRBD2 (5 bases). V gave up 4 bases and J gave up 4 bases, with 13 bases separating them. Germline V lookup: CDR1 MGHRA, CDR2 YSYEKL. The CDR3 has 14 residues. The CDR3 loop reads CASSPQTKLETQYF. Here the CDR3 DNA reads TGCGCCAGCAGCCCTCAGACTAAATTAGAGACCCAGTACTTC.

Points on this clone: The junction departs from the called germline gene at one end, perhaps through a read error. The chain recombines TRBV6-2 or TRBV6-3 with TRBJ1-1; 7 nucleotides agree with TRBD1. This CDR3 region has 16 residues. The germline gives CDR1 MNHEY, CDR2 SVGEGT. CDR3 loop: CASSYGGRGSNPEAFF. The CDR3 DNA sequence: TGTGCCAGCAGTTACGGTGGCAGGGGGTCGAACCCTGAAGCTTTCTTT.